The sequence of this TCR beta chain was determined in a study of blood T cell repertoires in COVID-19. Sequenced by immunoSEQ multiplex PCR; TCRdb stores in-frame clones only, minus some. The data show roughly 120,000 clones, with over 85% seen just once and roughly 5% held by the top ten. Trimming pared 0 bases from V and 0 bases from J, leaving 10 bases between. The germline CDR1 and CDR2 sequences are WSHSY and SAAADI. This CDR3 comprises 16 residues. This receptor was taken from a man aged 60-69 years with COVID-19, enrolled during active disease. This sequence joins TRBV10-2 and TRBJ2-3; D is possibly TRBD1 (5 bases). Sequencing was done on a sample of peripheral blood. CDR3 nucleotides: TGCGCCAGCAGTGAGTCGACAGAGTTCAGCACAGATACGCAGTATTTT. Amino acids: CASSESTEFSTDTQYF.